This TCR beta chain was observed in a study of control samples from healthy donors and cancer patients. Only in-frame clones appear in the TCRdb table, and some are missing; sequencing was by immunoSEQ multiplex PCR. The table shows roughly 130,000 clones, with around 93% occurring only once. The clonotype comes from a man aged 50 or older with head and neck cancer. Sequencing was done on a sample of PBMCs.

CDR3: CASSQELNRGGEKLFF. The CDR3 DNA is TGTGCCAGCAGCCAAGAATTAAACAGGGGCGGGGAAAAACTGTTTTTT. This rearrangement joins TRBV4-2 to TRBJ1-4; TRBD1 agrees at 7 bases. CDR1 and CDR2 from the germline V gene are LGHNA and YNFKEQ. The CDR3 spans 16 residues. V shed 0 bases, J shed 8 bases, and the junction held 9 bases outside the gene matches.